Sequencing of this TCR beta chain was carried out in a study of beta chain features in type 1 diabetes. For this clone: The antigen remains undetermined.

Points from the study as a whole: All four CD4+ subsets of Type 1 diabetes patients contained TCRB CDR3s that were moderately but significantly shorter. The naive, central memory and Treg TCRB repertoires of patients appeared to be more similar to one another than those of healthy donors. Overrepresentation of cells with high TCR expression could result from cDNA sequencing. Whether TCRB rearrangement is influenced by HLA type went unresolved here.

Sorting with CD45RO/CCR7/CD25/CD127/CD95/CD27 yielded naive, central memory, regulatory and stem-like memory CD4+ cells. Expressed TCRB transcripts were sequenced, since all the RNA that had been isolated was reverse transcribed. Libraries were prepared by immunoSEQ multiplex PCR; TCRdb keeps only in-frame clonotypes and omits some of them. Of fewer than 45,000 clones in the sample, 65% to 70% are singletons; the top ten hold approximately 1.6%. The origin of this receptor is a man younger than 40 with type 1 diabetes. Some clones in this sample may be carry-over from other donors' samples. Source material: Tregs from blood.

The CDR3 protein is CASANLGGSYEQYF. The CDR3 nucleotides are TGTGCCTCCGCCAATTTGGGGGGGTCCTACGAGCAGTACTTC. V and J are TRBV10-3 and TRBJ2-7; TRBD2 agrees at 7 bases. The V gene end was trimmed by 11 bases and the J gene end by 1 base; junction bases not matched to a gene: 11. The CDR3 sequence is 14 residues long. CDR1 ENHRY and CDR2 SYGVKD come from the germline V gene.